This T cell receptor (beta chain) was sequenced during a study of T cell repertoires in cytomegalovirus infection. Background on the study: CMV infection plus the matching HLA type was flagged by public TCR beta signatures. Study conclusions and caveats: Cumulative public TCR beta family frequency identified CMV carriers with the relevant HLA. CMV-specific TCR beta clonotypes restricted by HLA-C dominated the ex vivo response.

TCRdb passed the reads through MiXCR, listing each CDR3 protein once. This sample carries a few hundred thousand distinct CDR3 sequences, roughly 16% of them seen once, and the ten largest clones take 9.5% to 15%. This clonotype was found a few times. Its antigen is unidentified. The CDR3 has 14 residues. In germline, CDR1 is MDHEN, CDR2 SYDVKM. Trimming left V 4 bases short and J 8 bases short, with 14 bases between. The chain carries TRBV28 and TRBJ1-4, with D unclear. The clonotype originates from a human donor in good health (CMV status not recorded). Some clones in this sample may be carry-over from other donors' samples. The sequenced material came from PBMCs. The CDR3 region is CASSSDAMREKLFF. The CDR3 DNA is TGTGCCAGCAGTTCGGATGCTATGCGGGAAAAACTGTTTTTT.